This TCR beta chain was found in a study of beta chain features in type 1 diabetes. Background on the study: All samples combined gave roughly 110,000,000 sorted cells for examination.

Approximately 0.11 L of blood, on average, came from one heparinised draw per donor. Stem cell-like memory, regulatory, central memory and naive CD4+ cells were sorted via CD45RO/CCR7/CD25/CD127/CD95/CD27. Study conclusions and caveats: Moderate but significant shortening of TCRB CDR3s was recorded in all four CD4+ subsets from Type 1 diabetes patients.

Details on this clone: What it binds is not known.

The entirety of the isolated RNA underwent reverse transcription, so expressed TCRB transcripts were sequenced. About 3.6 million reads was the average for naive, central memory and regulatory T cell samples. Some clones are missing from TCRdb's copy, which holds only in-frame ones; the method was immunoSEQ multiplex PCR. The sample holds about 260,000 clones, roughly 20% seen once. V lost 2 bases and J lost 5, with 10 bases in between. The CDR3 extends over 13 amino acids. Germline assignment: CDR1 SGHDT and CDR2 YYEEEE. The chain carries TRBV5-6 and TRBJ2-5, with D tentatively TRBD2 (6 bases). Material for sequencing was naive CD4+ T cells from blood. The origin of this receptor is a middle-aged woman with type 1 diabetes. The CDR3 here is CASSFLGRETQYF. CDR3 nucleotides: TGTGCCAGCAGCTTCCTTGGGAGGGAGACCCAGTACTTC. The full variable domain, with the rest looked up from reference TRBV5-6 and TRBJ2-5, is DAGVTQSPTHLIKTRGQQVTLRCSPKSGHDTVSWYQQALGQGPQFIFQYYEEEERQRGNFPDRFSGHQFPNYSSELNVNALLLGDSALYLCASSFLGRETQYFGPGTRLLVL.